A selection of T cell receptor beta chains follows, all from one sample in a study of neoadjuvant anti-PD-1 for oral cavity cancer. Profiling relied on immunoSEQ multiplex PCR, and the TCRdb table lists in-frame clones only, not all of them. The table has 55,000 to 75,000 clones, 70% to 85% seen once; the top ten hold around 2.6%. The material sequenced was PBMCs, taken before nivolumab (anti-PD-1) treatment. These receptors were taken from a person between 40 and 79 years old with oral cavity squamous cell carcinoma. CDR3s include the opening cysteine and the closing phenylalanine or tryptophan. Fields, in order: clone size, J gene, V gene, CDR3 length, D gene, CDR3 DNA, CDR3 protein. The D gene is left open where the match is weak. Rows give clone size only sometimes, using once, few, many, or a class for an expanded clone.

NA | TRBJ1-1 | TRBV29-1 | 12 | NA | TGCAGCGTGGGGGGTAGCGGCACTGAAGCTTTCTTT | CSVGGSGTEAFF
NA | TRBJ2-7 | TRBV19 | 14 | TRBD2 | TGTGCCAGTAGTAAAGCGGGAGGCTATTACGAGCAGTACTTC | CASSKAGGYYEQYF
NA | TRBJ1-2 | TRBV28 | 12 | NA | TGTGCCAGCAGTCAGGACAGCTATGGCTACACCTTC | CASSQDSYGYTF
NA | TRBJ2-5 | TRBV29-1 | 14 | NA | TGCAGCGCCCCCCATGGGCAAGGCCAAGAGACCCAGTACTTC | CSAPHGQGQETQYF
many | TRBJ1-1 | TRBV5-1 | 14 | NA | TGCGCCAGCACCCCGGGGTCAGCGAACACTGAAGCTTTCTTT | CASTPGSANTEAFF
NA | TRBJ1-1 | TRBV29-1 | 14 | TRBD1 | TGCAGCGTTGAGGACAGGGGGATCGGGACTGAAGCTTTCTTT | CSVEDRGIGTEAFF
NA | TRBJ2-1 | TRBV28 | 14 | TRBD2 | TGTGCCAGCGAAAAGGCTAGCGGTTACAATGAGCAGTTCTTC | CASEKASGYNEQFF
NA | TRBJ1-1 | TRBV10-1 | 13 | NA | TGCGCCAGCAGTGCGGGACTTAACACTGAAGCTTTCTTT | CASSAGLNTEAFF
NA | TRBJ2-2 | TRBV7-9 | 15 | TRBD2 | TGTGCCAGCAGCCCAAGCGGGGCGAACACCGGGGAGCTGTTTTTT | CASSPSGANTGELFF
NA | TRBJ2-3 | TRBV4-1 | 21 | TRBD2 | TGCGCCAGCAGCCATCCTTCCCCGGGACTAGCGGGAGGGGCAAGCACAGATACGCAGTATTTT | CASSHPSPGLAGGASTDTQYF
NA | TRBJ2-7 | TRBV5-6 | 16 | TRBD1 | TGTGCCAGCAGTTTCAGAGGGACAGGGGTCTCCTACGAGCAGTACTTC | CASSFRGTGVSYEQYF
NA | TRBJ1-4 | TRBV10-3 | 11 | TRBD1 | TGTGCCACGGGACAGAATGAAAAACTGTTTTTT | CATGQNEKLFF
NA | TRBJ2-1 | TRBV29-1 | 14 | TRBD2 | TGCAGCGTTGAGAATAGCGGGGGGTACAATGAGCAGTTCTTC | CSVENSGGYNEQFF
NA | TRBJ2-1 | TRBV5-4 | 13 | TRBD1 | TGTGCCAGCAGCCGACAGACAGGGGATGAGCAGTTCTTC | CASSRQTGDEQFF
once | TRBJ2-7 | TRBV6-5 | 12 | NA | TGTGCCAGCAGCCCCGGCTGGAACGAGCAGTACTTC | CASSPGWNEQYF
NA | TRBJ2-1 | TRBV28 | 13 | NA | TGTGCCAGCAGTTTACTGGGCTACAATGAGCAGTTCTTC | CASSLLGYNEQFF
NA | TRBJ2-2 | TRBV29-1 | 13 | NA | TGCAGCGTTGAAAGGGAGGTAGACGGGGAGCTGTTTTTT | CSVEREVDGELFF
NA | TRBJ1-2 | TRBV6-5 | 13 | NA | TGTGCCAGCACCCACCTGGGGGACTATGGCTACACCTTC | CASTHLGDYGYTF
NA | TRBJ1-2 | TRBV4-1 | 16 | TRBD1 | TGCGCCAGCAGCCAAGCCGCAGGGGGTTTCGCCTATGGCTACACCTTC | CASSQAAGGFAYGYTF
NA | TRBJ2-3 | TRBV9 | 14 | NA | TGTGCCAGCAGCCCCCGACTAGGCACAGATACGCAGTATTTT | CASSPRLGTDTQYF
NA | TRBJ2-5 | TRBV5-4 | 13 | NA | TGTGCCAGCAGCACGGGACCTCAAGAGACCCAGTACTTC | CASSTGPQETQYF
medium-sized | TRBJ1-6 | TRBV9 | 14 | NA | TGTGCCAGCAGCGGGAGGGGAAAGGGATCACCCCTCCACTTT | CASSGRGKGSPLHF